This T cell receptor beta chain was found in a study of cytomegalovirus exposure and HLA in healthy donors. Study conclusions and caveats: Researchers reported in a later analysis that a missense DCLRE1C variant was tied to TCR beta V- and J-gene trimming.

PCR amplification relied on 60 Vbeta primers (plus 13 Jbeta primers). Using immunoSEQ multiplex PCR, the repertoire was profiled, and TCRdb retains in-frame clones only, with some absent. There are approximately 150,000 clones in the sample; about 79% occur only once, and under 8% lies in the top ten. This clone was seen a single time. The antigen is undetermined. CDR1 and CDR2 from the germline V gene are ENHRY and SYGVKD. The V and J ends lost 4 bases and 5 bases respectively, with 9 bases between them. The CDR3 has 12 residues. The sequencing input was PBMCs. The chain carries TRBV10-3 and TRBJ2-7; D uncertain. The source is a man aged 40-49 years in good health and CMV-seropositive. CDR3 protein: CAISGNADEQYF. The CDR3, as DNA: TGTGCCATCAGTGGAAACGCGGACGAGCAGTACTTC.